This entry lists 21 T cell receptor beta chains sequenced from one sample in a study of blood T cell repertoires in COVID-19. Data came from immunoSEQ multiplex PCR; TCRdb stores just in-frame clones and leaves some out. The table records fewer than 140,000 clones, about 79% of them present only once. Source material: peripheral blood. The receptors here all came from a man older than 75 with COVID-19, enrolled during active disease.

CDR3 sequence (DNA): TGTGCCAGCACCAGTGGCGCGGGTCCAAACACCGGGGAGCTGTTTTTT. Amino acid sequence: CASTSGAGPNTGELFF. The chain recombines TRBV27 with TRBJ2-2; a weak D match, TRBD2 (5 bases). Germline V lookup: CDR1 MNHEY, CDR2 SMNVEV (reference sequence). The CDR3 consists of 16 residues. Trimming removed 7 bases from V and 2 bases from J, with 17 bases in between.

The rearrangement uses TRBV19 and TRBJ1-2; 7 bases agree with TRBD1. The V gene's germline CDR1 is LNHDA and CDR2 SQIVND (reference sequence). There are 13 residues in the CDR3. Losses at the gene ends were 3 bases for V and 4 bases for J; bases not matched to a gene: 2. The CDR3 spells CASSIRTGYGYTF. CDR3 nucleotide sequence: TGTGCCAGTAGTATCAGGACAGGCTATGGCTACACCTTC.

This sequence joins TRBV6-5 and TRBJ2-5; 9 bases line up with TRBD2. V was pared by 6 bases and J by 5 bases, with 7 bases of the junction left unmatched. This CDR3 is 14 amino acids long. Germline V lookup: CDR1 MNHEY, CDR2 SVGAGI. The CDR3 spells CASRKGLASETQYF. CDR3 sequence (DNA): TGTGCCAGCAGAAAGGGACTAGCATCGGAGACCCAGTACTTC.

This rearrangement joins TRBV3-1 (or the pseudogene TRBV3-2) to TRBJ2-1; 10 bases are a match to TRBD2. CDR3 length: 15 amino acids. V lost 0 bases, J lost 9 bases, and 5 bases stayed unmatched. Germline V CDR1 and CDR2: LGHDT, YNNKEL (reference sequence). The CDR3 DNA follows: TGTGCCAGCAGCCAAGAAAGCGGGAGGGCCTCTGAGCAGTTCTTC. It specifies CASSQESGRASEQFF.

V gene TRBV9 combines with J gene TRBJ2-1, with TRBD2 matching over 7 bases. The CDR3 extends over 14 amino acids. Trimming at V came to 4 bases and at J to 7 bases, leaving 8 bases not matched to a gene. The germline gives CDR1 SGDLS, CDR2 YYNGEE. The chain's CDR3 is CASSPRDYKNEQFF. In DNA, the CDR3 is TGTGCCAGCAGCCCAAGGGACTACAAAAATGAGCAGTTCTTC.

This chain connects TRBV27 to TRBJ1-5, with D possibly TRBD1 on 5 matching bases. Germline values: CDR1 MNHEY, CDR2 SMNVEV (reference sequence). Trimming took off 3 bases at V and 2 bases at J, with 11 bases between the two ends. The CDR3 sequence is 15 residues long. This CDR3 reads CASSLEEGGNQPQHF. CDR3 bases: TGTGCCAGCAGTTTGGAAGAAGGGGGCAATCAGCCCCAGCATTTT.

The chain carries TRBV4-3 and TRBJ2-3; D ambiguous. V was clipped by 2 bases and J by 0 bases, with 6 bases between them. The CDR3 length is 14 residues. Germline V lookup: CDR1 LGHNA, CDR2 YSLEER. The CDR3 sequence is CASSQQVSTDTQYF. The CDR3 bases are TGCGCCAGCAGCCAACAGGTTAGCACAGATACGCAGTATTTT.

J is TRBJ2-3 and V is TRBV7-6; no firm D call. The CDR3 consists of 13 residues. V was cut by 1 base and J by 5 bases, with 7 bases left in between. The V gene's germline CDR1 is SGHVS and CDR2 FNYEAQ. CDR3 in amino acids: CASSLGPVDTQYF. The CDR3 DNA reads as TGTGCCAGCAGCTTAGGGCCAGTAGATACGCAGTATTTT.

The chain couples TRBV4-1 to TRBJ2-3; TRBD2 matches 8 bases. The J segment lost 4 bases and the V segment lost 0 bases, leaving 9 bases of the junction unmatched. This CDR3 is built from 17 residues. CDR1 is MGHRA, CDR2 YSYEKL, per germline. In DNA, the CDR3 is TGCGCCAGCAGCCAAGATTCGGGACTAGTCAACGCAGATACGCAGTATTTT. Translated, it gives CASSQDSGLVNADTQYF.

This chain links TRBV29-1 with TRBJ2-1, with a tentative D call TRBD1 (5 bases). Germline CDR1 reads SQVTM; CDR2 reads ANQGSEA. Trimming cost V 4 bases and J 4 bases, with 17 bases left between them. The CDR3 has 15 residues. CDR3 DNA sequence: TGCAGCGTTGTCCAAGCTGACAGTCAATACAATGAGCAGTTCTTC. Translation gives CSVVQADSQYNEQFF.

J is TRBJ1-5 and V is TRBV7-2; D is unresolved. Trimming shortened V by 5 bases and J by 7 bases, and 12 bases separated the two germline ends. Germline V gene sequence: CDR1 SGHTA, CDR2 FQGNSA. The CDR3 is made up of 13 amino acids. CDR3 nucleotides: TGTGCCAGCAGCCCTACCCCTACCCAGCCCCAGCATTTT. Encoded protein: CASSPTPTQPQHF.

The chain combines TRBV19 with TRBJ2-7, with a possible D match to TRBD2 (5 bases). Deletions cut 5 bases from V and 3 bases from J, with 11 bases between. Germline V CDR1 and CDR2: LNHDA, SQIVND (reference sequence). The length of the CDR3 is 13 residues. The CDR3 nucleotides read TGTGCCAGTAGTCCCCGGGGAGTCTACGAGCAGTACTTC. It translates to CASSPRGVYEQYF.

A note on this clone: The germline gene is not matched at one end of the junction; a read error may be the cause. The CDR3 region is CASSLDRGLGETQYF. For the CDR3, the DNA is TGTGCTAGCAGCTTGGACAGGGGGCTAGGAGAGACCCAGTACTTC. The genes are TRBV7-7 and TRBJ2-5; 11 bases are a match to TRBD1. CDR3 length: 15 residues. The V gene's germline CDR1 is SSHAT and CDR2 FNYEAQ (reference sequence).

This clone appeared a single time. The rearrangement links TRBV27 to TRBJ1-4; weak D call: TRBD1 (5 bases). The CDR3 runs 16 residues. Germline V gene lookup returns CDR1 MNHEY and CDR2 SMNVEV (reference sequence). V was clipped by 5 bases and J by 1 base, with 14 bases between them. The CDR3 protein is CASSPHWGETNEKLFF. The CDR3 bases are TGTGCCAGCAGTCCCCACTGGGGCGAAACTAATGAAAAACTGTTTTTT.

This clone has more than one count but fewer than ten. The rearrangement joins TRBV19 to TRBJ1-2; 10 bases map to TRBD1. The CDR3 sequence is 15 residues long. J lost 5 bases, V lost 11 bases, and 14 bases had no gene match. Germline V gene data show CDR1 as LNHDA and CDR2 as SQIVND (reference sequence). The CDR3 DNA reads TGTGCCGGAGTAGGGACAGGGGTCAGATCGTATGGCTACACCTTC. Its protein is CAGVGTGVRSYGYTF. The variable domain in full, completed from reference TRBV19 and TRBJ1-2, reads DGGITQSPKYLFRKEGQNVTLSCEQNLNHDAMYWYRQDPGQGLRLIYYSQIVNDFQKGDIAEGYSVSREKKESFPLTVTSAQKNPTAFYLCAGVGTGVRSYGYTFGSGTRLTVV.

V and J are TRBV6-5 and TRBJ2-1; the D gene is possibly TRBD1 (7 bases). Per germline, CDR1 MNHEY and CDR2 SVGAGI. The V end lost 0 bases, the J end lost 10 bases, and 19 bases lay between the germline ends. The CDR3 has 16 amino acids. The CDR3 sequence is CASSYSGAGGLGEQFF. The CDR3, as DNA: TGTGCCAGCAGTTACTCCGGCGCAGGGGGGTTAGGAGAGCAGTTCTTC.

On this clone: This sample also contains other DNA sequences that code for the same CDR3. This sequence joins TRBV19 and TRBJ1-2; 9 positions match TRBD1. After removal of 5 bases from V and 4 bases from J, the junction contained 2 bases not matched to a gene. CDR1 is LNHDA, CDR2 SQIVND, per germline (reference sequence). The CDR3 is 13 residues long. The CDR3 nucleotides are TGTGCCAGTAGTCCGGGACAGGGCTATGGCTACACCTTC. Protein sequence: CASSPGQGYGYTF. Drawing the rest from reference TRBV19 and TRBJ1-2, the complete variable domain is DGGITQSPKYLFRKEGQNVTLSCEQNLNHDAMYWYRQDPGQGLRLIYYSQIVNDFQKGDIAEGYSVSREKKESFPLTVTSAQKNPTAFYLCASSPGQGYGYTFGSGTRLTVV.

The chain joins TRBV19 to TRBJ1-5; the D is unclear. Deletions cut 2 bases from V and 2 bases from J, with 10 bases between. The germline CDR1 and CDR2 sequences are LNHDA and SQIVND (reference sequence). The CDR3 is made up of 15 amino acids. The CDR3 loop reads CASSITTTRNQPQHF. CDR3 DNA sequence: TGTGCCAGTAGTATAACGACTACGCGCAATCAGCCCCAGCATTTT.

J is TRBJ2-7 and V is TRBV2; D is perhaps TRBD1 (6 bases). CDR1 is SNHLY, CDR2 FYNNEI, per germline. The CDR3 spans 12 residues. V was trimmed by 8 bases and J by 6 bases, leaving 14 bases between them. CDR3 sequence: CASGFTGSEQYF. The CDR3 DNA sequence: TGTGCCAGCGGTTTTACAGGGAGCGAGCAGTACTTC.

This chain joins TRBV20-1 and TRBJ1-5; D is unclear. The CDR3 length is 13 residues. V was trimmed by 3 bases and J by 3 bases, leaving 9 bases between them. CDR1 and CDR2 (germline): DFQATT, SNEGSKA (reference sequence). The CDR3: CSASPQNNQPQHF. DNA for the CDR3: TGCAGTGCTAGTCCCCAGAACAATCAGCCCCAGCATTTT.

Details on this clone: Relative to the germline gene, one junction end is altered; a read error may explain this. The chain joins TRBV6-5 to TRBJ2-7; a weak D match, TRBD1 (5 bases). The CDR3 consists of 15 residues. In germline, CDR1 is MNHEY, CDR2 SVGAGI. The CDR3 sequence is CTSSYKWPQGYEQYF. For the CDR3, the DNA is TGTACCAGCAGTTACAAGTGGCCCCAGGGCTACGAGCAGTACTTC.